This T cell receptor (beta chain) is drawn from a study of blood T cell repertoires in COVID-19. As for the study in general: Sample material is recorded as cDNA or gDNA derived from T cells, B-cell-depleted T cells, or PBMCs.

This table comes from immunoSEQ multiplex PCR, and its TCRdb copy is limited to in-frame clones, with some not included. The sample shows under 300,000 clones, around 80% of them seen only once. The CDR3 contains 17 residues. Trimming stripped 0 bases from V and 4 bases from J, with 19 bases between. Germline CDR1 LGHDT, CDR2 YNNKEL (reference sequence). The TCR originated in a human donor in a cohort sampled during active COVID-19. Sequenced material: peripheral blood. The rearrangement uses TRBV3-1 (or the pseudogene TRBV3-2) and TRBJ2-7, with a tentative D call TRBD2 (5 bases). In DNA form, the CDR3 reads TGTGCCAGCAGCCAAGATACCATAGGATTAACTAGGTACGAGCAGTACTTC. Its protein product is CASSQDTIGLTRYEQYF.